Below, 5 T cell receptor beta chains from the same sample are listed, as sequenced in a study of T cell repertoires in cytomegalovirus infection. In TCRdb, the reads were re-called with MiXCR into one record per CDR3 protein. Seen here are roughly 230,000 distinct CDR3 sequences, about a sixth observed once, and the top ten hold less than 60%. Sequenced material: CD8+ T cells from PBMCs. The source of these receptors is a human donor in good health (CMV status not recorded). Some clones in this sample may be carry-over from other donors' samples.

This clonotype was seen more than once but under ten times. The chain combines TRBV19 with TRBJ2-7, with 8 positions matching TRBD2. V lost 5 bases, J lost 5 bases, and 5 bases stayed unmatched. Per the germline V gene, CDR1 is LNHDA and CDR2 is SQIVND (reference sequence). The CDR3 consists of 13 residues. CDR3 in amino acids: CASSRTSFHEQYF. The CDR3 nucleotides are TGTGCCAGTAGTCGGACTAGCTTCCACGAGCAGTACTTC. The entire variable domain, with the rest obtained from reference TRBV19 and TRBJ2-7, is as follows: DGGITQSPKYLFRKEGQNVTLSCEQNLNHDAMYWYRQDPGQGLRLIYYSQIVNDFQKGDIAEGYSVSREKKESFPLTVTSAQKNPTAFYLCASSRTSFHEQYFGPGTRLTVT.

This clonotype appeared a few times. The V gene is TRBV9, the J gene TRBJ2-2; no firm D call. Germline lookup yields CDR1 SGDLS and CDR2 YYNGEE. Trimming pared 0 bases from V and 7 bases from J, leaving 4 bases between. There are 12 residues in the CDR3. The CDR3 nucleotides are TGTGCCAGCAGCGTAGGTGTCGGGGAGCTGTTTTTT. This translates into CASSVGVGELFF.

This chain connects TRBV19 to TRBJ2-7; TRBD1 matches at 9 bases. The CDR3 is 14 amino acids. Germline CDR1 and CDR2: LNHDA and SQIVND (reference sequence). Trimming cost V 3 bases and J 6 bases; bases outside gene matches: 6. CDR3 amino acids: CASSITGQGSEQYF. The CDR3, as DNA: TGTGCCAGTAGTATCACCGGACAGGGGAGCGAGCAGTACTTC.

The chain carries TRBV28 and TRBJ1-2; the D gene is possibly TRBD1 (6 bases). The CDR3 runs 14 residues. V lost 1 base to trimming and J lost 4 bases, with 10 bases between them. CDR1 MDHEN and CDR2 SYDVKM come from the germline V gene. The CDR3 nucleotides read TGTGCCAGCAGTTTATACAGGGAGAGCTATGGCTACACCTTC. This encodes CASSLYRESYGYTF.

This clonotype showed up just a few times. This CDR3 reads CASPTGVNTEAFF. The DNA of the CDR3 is TGTGCCAGTCCGACAGGTGTAAACACTGAAGCTTTCTTT. V is TRBV2 and J is TRBJ1-1; TRBD1 is a possible D gene (6 bases). This CDR3 contains 13 residues. V was clipped by 9 bases and J by 2 bases, with 13 bases between them. Germline values: CDR1 SNHLY, CDR2 FYNNEI.